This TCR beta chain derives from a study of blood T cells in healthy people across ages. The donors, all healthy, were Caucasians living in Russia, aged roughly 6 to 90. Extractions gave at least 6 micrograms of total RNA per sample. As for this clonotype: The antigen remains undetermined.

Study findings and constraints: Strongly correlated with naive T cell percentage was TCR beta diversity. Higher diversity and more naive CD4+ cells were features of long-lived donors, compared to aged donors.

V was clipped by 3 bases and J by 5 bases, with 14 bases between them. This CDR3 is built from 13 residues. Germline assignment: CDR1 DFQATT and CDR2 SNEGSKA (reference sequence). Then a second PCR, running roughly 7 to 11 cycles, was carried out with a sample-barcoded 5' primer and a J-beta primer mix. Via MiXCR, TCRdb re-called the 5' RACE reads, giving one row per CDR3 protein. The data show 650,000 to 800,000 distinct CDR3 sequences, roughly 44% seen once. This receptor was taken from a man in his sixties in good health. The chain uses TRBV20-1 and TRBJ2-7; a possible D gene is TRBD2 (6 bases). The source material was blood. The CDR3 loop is CSASSGVENEQYF. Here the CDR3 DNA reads TGCAGTGCTAGCTCGGGGGTTGAAAACGAGCAGTACTTC.